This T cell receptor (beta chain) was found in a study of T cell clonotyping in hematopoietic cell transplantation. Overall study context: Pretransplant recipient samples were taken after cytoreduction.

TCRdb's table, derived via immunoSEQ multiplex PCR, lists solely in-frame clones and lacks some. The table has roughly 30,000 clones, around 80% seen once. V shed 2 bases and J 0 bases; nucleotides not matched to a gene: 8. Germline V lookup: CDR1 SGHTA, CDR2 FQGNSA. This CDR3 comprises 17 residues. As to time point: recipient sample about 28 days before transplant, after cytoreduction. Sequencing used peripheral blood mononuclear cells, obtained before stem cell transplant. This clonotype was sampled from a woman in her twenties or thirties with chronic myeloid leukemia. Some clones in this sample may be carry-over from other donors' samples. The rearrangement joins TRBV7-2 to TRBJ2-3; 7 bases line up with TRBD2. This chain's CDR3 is CASSLQASGTSTDTQYF. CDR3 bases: TGTGCCAGCAGCTTACAGGCTAGCGGTACCAGCACAGATACGCAGTATTTT.